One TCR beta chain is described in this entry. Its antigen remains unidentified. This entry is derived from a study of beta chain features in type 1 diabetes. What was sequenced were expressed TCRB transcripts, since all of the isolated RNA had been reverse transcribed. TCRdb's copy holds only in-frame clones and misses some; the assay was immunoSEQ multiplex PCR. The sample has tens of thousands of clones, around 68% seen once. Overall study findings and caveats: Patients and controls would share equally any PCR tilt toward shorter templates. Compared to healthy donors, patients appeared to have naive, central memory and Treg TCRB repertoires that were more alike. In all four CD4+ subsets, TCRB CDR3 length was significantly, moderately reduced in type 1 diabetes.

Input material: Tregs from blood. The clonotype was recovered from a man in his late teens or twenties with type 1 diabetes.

The CDR3: CAISPLGTTGYNSPLHF. The CDR3 bases are TGTGCCATCAGTCCCCTCGGGACAACTGGATATAATTCACCCCTCCACTTT. V usage is TRBV10-3 and J usage is TRBJ1-6; possibly TRBD1 for D (6 bases). The V and J ends lost 5 bases and 4 bases respectively, with 18 bases between them. CDR1 and CDR2 (germline): ENHRY, SYGVKD. The CDR3 runs to 17 residues.